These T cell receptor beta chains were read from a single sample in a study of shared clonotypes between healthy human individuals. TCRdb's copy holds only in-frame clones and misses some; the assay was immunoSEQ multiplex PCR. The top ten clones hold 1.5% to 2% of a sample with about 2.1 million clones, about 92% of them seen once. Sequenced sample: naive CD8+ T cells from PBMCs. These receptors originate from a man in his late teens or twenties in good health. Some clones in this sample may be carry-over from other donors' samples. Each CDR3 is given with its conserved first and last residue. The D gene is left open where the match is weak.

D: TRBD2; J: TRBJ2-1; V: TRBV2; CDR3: CASSAGGSYNEQFF; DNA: TGTGCCAGCAGTGCGGGAGGCTCCTACAATGAGCAGTTCTTC
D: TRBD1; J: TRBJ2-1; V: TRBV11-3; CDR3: CASSRTGEAYNEQFF; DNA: TGTGCCAGCAGCCGCACAGGGGAAGCCTACAATGAGCAGTTCTTC
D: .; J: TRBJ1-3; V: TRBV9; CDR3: CASSVEGRSGNTIYF; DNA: TGTGCCAGCAGCGTAGAGGGACGGTCTGGAAACACCATATATTTT
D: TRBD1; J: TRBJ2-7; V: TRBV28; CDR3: CASSLSIGVGTEAYEQYF; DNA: TGTGCCAGCAGTTTATCTATAGGAGTGGGGACAGAAGCCTACGAGCAGTACTTC
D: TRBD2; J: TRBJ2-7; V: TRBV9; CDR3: CASSGTSGYEQYF; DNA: TGTGCCAGCAGCGGGACTAGCGGCTACGAGCAGTACTTC
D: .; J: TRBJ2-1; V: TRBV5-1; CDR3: CASSLARWDFPGSYNEQFF; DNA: TGCGCCAGCAGCTTGGCCAGATGGGACTTCCCAGGCTCCTACAATGAGCAGTTCTTC
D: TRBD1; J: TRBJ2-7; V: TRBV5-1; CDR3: CASSPSGRGQNEQYF; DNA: TGCGCCAGCAGCCCCTCTGGCAGGGGGCAAAACGAGCAGTACTTC
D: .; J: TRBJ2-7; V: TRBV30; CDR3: CAWSPLARGSYEQYF; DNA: TGTGCCTGGAGTCCTCTAGCCCGGGGATCCTACGAGCAGTACTTC
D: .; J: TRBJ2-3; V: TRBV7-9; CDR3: CASSFKLTEGDTQYF; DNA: TGTGCCAGCAGCTTCAAACTTACGGAGGGGGATACGCAGTATTTT
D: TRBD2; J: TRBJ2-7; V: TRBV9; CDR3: CASSASGRSNYEQYF; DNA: TGTGCCAGCAGCGCGAGCGGGAGGTCGAACTACGAGCAGTACTTC
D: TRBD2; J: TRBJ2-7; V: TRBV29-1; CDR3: CSAVGGGGRLHSYEQYF; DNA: TGCAGCGCCGTTGGGGGGGGTGGTCGACTCCACTCCTACGAGCAGTACTTC
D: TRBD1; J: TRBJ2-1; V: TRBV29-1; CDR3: CSVEDRGYNEQFF; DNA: TGCAGCGTTGAGGACAGGGGATACAATGAGCAGTTCTTC
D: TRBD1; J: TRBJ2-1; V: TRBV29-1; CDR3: CSASLGTGVIYEQFF; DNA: TGCAGCGCCTCCCTCGGGACAGGGGTTATCTATGAGCAGTTCTTC
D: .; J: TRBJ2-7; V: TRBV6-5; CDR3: CASSYENTLSYEQYF; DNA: TGTGCCAGCAGTTACGAGAACACCCTCTCCTACGAGCAGTACTTC